This TCR beta chain was obtained from a study of T cell responses to AZD1222 COVID-19 vaccine. The study, taken as a whole, reports: At study baseline, merely roughly 6 AZD1222 recipients were seropositive. Donors skewed white British and female; clonal diversity was possibly underestimated.

Sequenced by immunoSEQ multiplex PCR; TCRdb stores in-frame clones only, minus some. In the table there are about 140,000 clones, 80% to 95% of which are singletons. Trimming left V 1 base short and J 0 bases short, with 10 bases between. This CDR3 has 16 amino acids. Germline values: CDR1 LGHDT, CDR2 YNNKEL (reference sequence). On this clone: Its antigen remains unknown.

The rearrangement uses TRBV3-1 (or the pseudogene TRBV3-2) and TRBJ1-5; D remains unclear. The specimen comprised peripheral blood, sampled on day 0 of MenACWY control vaccination. The source of this sequence is an adult in good health. As DNA, the CDR3 is TGTGCCAGCAGCCAAGGGACCGGGTATAGCAATCAGCCCCAGCATTTT. Its protein is CASSQGTGYSNQPQHF.